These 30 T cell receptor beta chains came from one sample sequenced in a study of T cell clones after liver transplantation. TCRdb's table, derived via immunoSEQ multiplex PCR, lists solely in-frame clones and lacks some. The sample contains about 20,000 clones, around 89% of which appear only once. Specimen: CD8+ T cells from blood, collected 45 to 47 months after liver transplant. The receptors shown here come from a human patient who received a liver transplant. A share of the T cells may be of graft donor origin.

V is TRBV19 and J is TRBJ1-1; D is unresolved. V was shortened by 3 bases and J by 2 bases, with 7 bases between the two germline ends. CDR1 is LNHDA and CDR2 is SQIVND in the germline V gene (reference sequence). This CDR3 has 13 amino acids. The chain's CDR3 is CASSMIGNTEAFF. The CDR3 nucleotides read TGTGCCAGTAGTATGATCGGAAACACTGAAGCTTTCTTT.

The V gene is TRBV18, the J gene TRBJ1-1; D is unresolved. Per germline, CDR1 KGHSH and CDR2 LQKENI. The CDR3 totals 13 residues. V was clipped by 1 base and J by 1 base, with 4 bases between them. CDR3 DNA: TGTGCCAGCTCACCACTTAAGAACACTGAAGCTTTCTTT. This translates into CASSPLKNTEAFF.

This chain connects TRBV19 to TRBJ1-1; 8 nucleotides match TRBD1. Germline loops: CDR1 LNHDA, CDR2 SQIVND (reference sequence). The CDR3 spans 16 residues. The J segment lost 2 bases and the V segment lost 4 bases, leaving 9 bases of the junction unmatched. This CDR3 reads CASSTRSTGVNTEAFF. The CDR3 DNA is TGTGCCAGTAGTACACGATCGACAGGGGTCAACACTGAAGCTTTCTTT.

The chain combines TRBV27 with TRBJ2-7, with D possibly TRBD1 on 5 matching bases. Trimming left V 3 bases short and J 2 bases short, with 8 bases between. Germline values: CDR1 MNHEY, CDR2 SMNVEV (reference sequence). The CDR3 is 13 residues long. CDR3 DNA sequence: TGTGCCAGCAGTTTTACAGGCCCCTACGAGCAGTACTTC. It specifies CASSFTGPYEQYF.

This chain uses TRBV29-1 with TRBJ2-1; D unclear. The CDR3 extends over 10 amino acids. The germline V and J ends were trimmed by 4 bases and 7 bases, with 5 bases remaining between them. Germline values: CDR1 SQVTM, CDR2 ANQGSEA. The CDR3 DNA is TGCAGCGTTGTTGAGAATGAGCAGTTCTTC. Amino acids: CSVVENEQFF.

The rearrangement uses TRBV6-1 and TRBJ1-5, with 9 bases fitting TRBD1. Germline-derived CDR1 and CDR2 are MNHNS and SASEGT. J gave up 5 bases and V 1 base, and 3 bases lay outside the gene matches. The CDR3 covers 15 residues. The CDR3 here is CASSEGGTGYQPQHF. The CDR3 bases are TGTGCCAGCAGTGAAGGAGGGACAGGGTATCAGCCCCAGCATTTT.

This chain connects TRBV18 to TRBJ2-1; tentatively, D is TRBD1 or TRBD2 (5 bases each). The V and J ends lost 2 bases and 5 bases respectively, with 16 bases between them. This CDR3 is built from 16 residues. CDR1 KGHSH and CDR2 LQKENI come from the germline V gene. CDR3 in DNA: TGTGCCAGCTCACCAAACTGGGGGAGTACGCACAATGAGCAGTTCTTC. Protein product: CASSPNWGSTHNEQFF. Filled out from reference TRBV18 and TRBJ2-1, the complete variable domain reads NAGVMQNPRHLVRRRGQEARLRCSPMKGHSHVYWYRQLPEEGLKFMVYLQKENIIDESGMPKERFSAEFPKEGPSILRIQQVVRGDSAAYFCASSPNWGSTHNEQFFGPGTRLTVL.

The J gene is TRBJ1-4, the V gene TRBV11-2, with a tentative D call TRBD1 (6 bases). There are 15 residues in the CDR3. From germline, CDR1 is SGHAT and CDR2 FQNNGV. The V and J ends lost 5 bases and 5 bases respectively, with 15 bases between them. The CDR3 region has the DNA TGTGCCAGCAGCCCTACAGGGTTGGGGAATGAAAAACTGTTTTTT. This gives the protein CASSPTGLGNEKLFF.

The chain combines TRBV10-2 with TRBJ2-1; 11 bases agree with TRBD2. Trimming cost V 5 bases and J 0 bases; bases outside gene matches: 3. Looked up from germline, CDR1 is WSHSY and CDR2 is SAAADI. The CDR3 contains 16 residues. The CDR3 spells CASSPLAGASYNEQFF. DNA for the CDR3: TGCGCCAGCAGTCCACTAGCGGGAGCCTCCTACAATGAGCAGTTCTTC.

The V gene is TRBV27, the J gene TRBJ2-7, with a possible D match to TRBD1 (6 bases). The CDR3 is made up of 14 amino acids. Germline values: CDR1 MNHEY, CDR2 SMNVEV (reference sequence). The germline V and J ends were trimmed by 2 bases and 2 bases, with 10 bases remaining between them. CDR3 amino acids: CASSLGDNAYEQYF. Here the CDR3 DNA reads TGTGCCAGCAGTTTAGGGGACAATGCCTACGAGCAGTACTTC.

Written as DNA, the CDR3 is TGTGCCAGCAGCCCCCCGTCCGCAACTAATGAAAAACTGTTTTTT. This codes for CASSPPSATNEKLFF. The V call is TRBV7-9, the J call TRBJ1-4, with D uncertain. CDR1 SEHNR and CDR2 FQNEAQ come from the germline V gene (reference sequence). V lost 5 bases, J lost 0 bases, and 10 bases lay in between. The CDR3 extends over 15 amino acids.

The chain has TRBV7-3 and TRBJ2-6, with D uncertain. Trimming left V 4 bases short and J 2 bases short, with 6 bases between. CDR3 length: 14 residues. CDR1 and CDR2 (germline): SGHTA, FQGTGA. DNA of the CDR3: TGTGCCAGCAGCTCATTACCTGGGGCCAACGTCCTGACTTTC. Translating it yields CASSSLPGANVLTF.

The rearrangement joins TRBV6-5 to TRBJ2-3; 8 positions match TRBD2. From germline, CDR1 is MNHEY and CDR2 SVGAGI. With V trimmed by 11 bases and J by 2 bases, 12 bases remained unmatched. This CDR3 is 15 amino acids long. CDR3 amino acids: CASLPGGTTTDTQYF. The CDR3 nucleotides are TGTGCCTCTCTTCCGGGGGGGACCACCACAGATACGCAGTATTTT.

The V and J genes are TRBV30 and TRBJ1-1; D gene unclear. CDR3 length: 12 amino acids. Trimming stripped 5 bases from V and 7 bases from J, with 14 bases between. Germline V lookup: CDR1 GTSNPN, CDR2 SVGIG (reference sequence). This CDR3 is CAWGLLGGEAFF. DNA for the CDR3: TGTGCCTGGGGACTCCTGGGCGGTGAAGCTTTCTTT.

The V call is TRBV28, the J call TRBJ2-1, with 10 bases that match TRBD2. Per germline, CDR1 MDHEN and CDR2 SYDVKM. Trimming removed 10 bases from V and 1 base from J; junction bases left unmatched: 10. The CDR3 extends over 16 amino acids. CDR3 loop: CATSSGSPSSYNEQFF. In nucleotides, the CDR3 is TGTGCCACCTCTAGCGGGAGCCCCTCATCCTACAATGAGCAGTTCTTC.

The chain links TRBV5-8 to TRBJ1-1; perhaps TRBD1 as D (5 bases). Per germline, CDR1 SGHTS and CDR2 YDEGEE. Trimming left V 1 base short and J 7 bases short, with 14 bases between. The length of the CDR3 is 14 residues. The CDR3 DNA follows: TGTGCCAGCAGCTTGTTGTGGGGGAGGGGTGAAGCTTTCTTT. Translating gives CASSLLWGRGEAFF.

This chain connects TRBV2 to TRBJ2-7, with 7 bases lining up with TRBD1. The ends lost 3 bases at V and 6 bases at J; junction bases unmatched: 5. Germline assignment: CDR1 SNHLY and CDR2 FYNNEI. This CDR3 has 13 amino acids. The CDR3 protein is CASSDRQGSEQYF. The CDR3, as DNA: TGTGCCAGCAGTGACCGACAGGGATCCGAGCAGTACTTC.

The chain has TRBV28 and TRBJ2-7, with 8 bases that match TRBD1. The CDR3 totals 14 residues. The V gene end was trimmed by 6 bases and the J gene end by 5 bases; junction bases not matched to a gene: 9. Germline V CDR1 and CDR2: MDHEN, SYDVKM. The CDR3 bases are TGTGCCAGCAGCAGGACAGGGTGGAGCCACGAGCAGTACTTC. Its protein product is CASSRTGWSHEQYF.

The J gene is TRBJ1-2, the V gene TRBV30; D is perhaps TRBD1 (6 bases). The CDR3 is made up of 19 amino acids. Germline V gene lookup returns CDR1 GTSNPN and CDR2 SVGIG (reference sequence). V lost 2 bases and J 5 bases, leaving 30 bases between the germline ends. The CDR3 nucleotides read TGTGCCTGGAGTCAAAGGGGGGGGCTTCAACGGGTTTCTTTTTATGGCTACACCTTC. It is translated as CAWSQRGGLQRVSFYGYTF.

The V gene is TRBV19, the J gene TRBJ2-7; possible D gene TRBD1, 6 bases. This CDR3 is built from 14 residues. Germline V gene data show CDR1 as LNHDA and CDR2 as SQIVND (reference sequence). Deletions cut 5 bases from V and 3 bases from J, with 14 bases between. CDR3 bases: TGTGCCAGTAGTTGGGGTCCAGGGGTCTACGAGCAGTACTTC. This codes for CASSWGPGVYEQYF.

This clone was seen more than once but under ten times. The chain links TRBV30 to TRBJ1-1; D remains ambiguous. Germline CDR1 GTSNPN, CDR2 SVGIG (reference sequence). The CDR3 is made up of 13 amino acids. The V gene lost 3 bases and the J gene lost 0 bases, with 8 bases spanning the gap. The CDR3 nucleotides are TGTGCCTGGAGCGCCGACGTGAACACTGAAGCTTTCTTT. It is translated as CAWSADVNTEAFF.

The CDR3 nucleotides are TGTGCCAGCAGGGGCCGACAGGGAATTGTGTCCTACGAGCAGTACTTC. Protein sequence: CASRGRQGIVSYEQYF. This chain connects TRBV2 to TRBJ2-7, with 7 bases lining up with TRBD1. The CDR3 consists of 16 residues. The junction had 12 bases not matched to a gene; V was cut back by 6 bases and J by 1 base. Germline lookup yields CDR1 SNHLY and CDR2 FYNNEI.

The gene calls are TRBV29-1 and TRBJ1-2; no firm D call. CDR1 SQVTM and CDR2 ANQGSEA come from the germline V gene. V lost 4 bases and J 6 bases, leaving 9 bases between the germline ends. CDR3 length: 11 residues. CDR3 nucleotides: TGCAGCGTTGTGTCCGGTGATGGCTACACCTTC. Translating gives CSVVSGDGYTF.

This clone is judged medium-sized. The CDR3 sequence is CASSITGGSEAFF. The DNA of the CDR3 is TGTGCCAGTAGTATAACAGGGGGATCTGAAGCTTTCTTT. The rearrangement links TRBV19 to TRBJ1-1; 8 nucleotides match TRBD1. This CDR3 is 13 amino acids long. V dropped 2 bases and J dropped 6; count of bases not matched to a gene: 2. Germline V lookup: CDR1 LNHDA, CDR2 SQIVND (reference sequence).

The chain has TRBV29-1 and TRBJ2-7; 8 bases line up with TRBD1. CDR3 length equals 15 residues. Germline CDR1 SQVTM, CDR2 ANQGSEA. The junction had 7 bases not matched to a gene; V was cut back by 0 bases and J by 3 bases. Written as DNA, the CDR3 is TGCAGCGTTGAAGATCCCGGGACAGGAGGCTACGAGCAGTACTTC. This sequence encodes CSVEDPGTGGYEQYF.

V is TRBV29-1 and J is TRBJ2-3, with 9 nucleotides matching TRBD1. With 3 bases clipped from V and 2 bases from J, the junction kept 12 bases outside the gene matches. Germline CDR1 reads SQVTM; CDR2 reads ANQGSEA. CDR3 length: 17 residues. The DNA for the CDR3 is TGCAGCGTTGACGGTACGGGGACAGGGAGGATCACAGATACGCAGTATTTT. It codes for CSVDGTGTGRITDTQYF.

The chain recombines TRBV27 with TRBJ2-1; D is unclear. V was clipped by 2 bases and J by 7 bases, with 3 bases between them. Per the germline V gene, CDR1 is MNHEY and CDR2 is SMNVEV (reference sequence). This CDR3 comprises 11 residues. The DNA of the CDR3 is TGTGCCAGCAGTTTAGGGAATGAGCAGTTCTTC. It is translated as CASSLGNEQFF.

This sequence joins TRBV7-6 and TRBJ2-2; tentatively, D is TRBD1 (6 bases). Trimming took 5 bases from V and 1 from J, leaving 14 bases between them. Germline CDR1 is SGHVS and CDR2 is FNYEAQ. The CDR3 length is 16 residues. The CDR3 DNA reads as TGTGCCAGCAGCCAGTGGACAGTGAGGAACACCGGGGAGCTGTTTTTT. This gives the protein CASSQWTVRNTGELFF.

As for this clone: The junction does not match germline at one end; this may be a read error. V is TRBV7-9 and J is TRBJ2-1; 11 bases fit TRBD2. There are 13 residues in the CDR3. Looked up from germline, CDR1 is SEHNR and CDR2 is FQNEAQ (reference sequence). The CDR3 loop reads CASSLTGTSGLIF. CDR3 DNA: TGTGCCAGCAGCTTAACCGGGACTAGCGGCCTGATCTTC.

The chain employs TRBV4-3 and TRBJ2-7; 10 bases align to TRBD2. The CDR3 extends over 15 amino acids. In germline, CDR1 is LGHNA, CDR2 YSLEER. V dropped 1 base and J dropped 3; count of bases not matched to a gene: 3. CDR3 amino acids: CASSQGLAGFYEQYF. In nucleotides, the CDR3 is TGCGCCAGCAGCCAAGGACTAGCGGGCTTCTACGAGCAGTACTTC.